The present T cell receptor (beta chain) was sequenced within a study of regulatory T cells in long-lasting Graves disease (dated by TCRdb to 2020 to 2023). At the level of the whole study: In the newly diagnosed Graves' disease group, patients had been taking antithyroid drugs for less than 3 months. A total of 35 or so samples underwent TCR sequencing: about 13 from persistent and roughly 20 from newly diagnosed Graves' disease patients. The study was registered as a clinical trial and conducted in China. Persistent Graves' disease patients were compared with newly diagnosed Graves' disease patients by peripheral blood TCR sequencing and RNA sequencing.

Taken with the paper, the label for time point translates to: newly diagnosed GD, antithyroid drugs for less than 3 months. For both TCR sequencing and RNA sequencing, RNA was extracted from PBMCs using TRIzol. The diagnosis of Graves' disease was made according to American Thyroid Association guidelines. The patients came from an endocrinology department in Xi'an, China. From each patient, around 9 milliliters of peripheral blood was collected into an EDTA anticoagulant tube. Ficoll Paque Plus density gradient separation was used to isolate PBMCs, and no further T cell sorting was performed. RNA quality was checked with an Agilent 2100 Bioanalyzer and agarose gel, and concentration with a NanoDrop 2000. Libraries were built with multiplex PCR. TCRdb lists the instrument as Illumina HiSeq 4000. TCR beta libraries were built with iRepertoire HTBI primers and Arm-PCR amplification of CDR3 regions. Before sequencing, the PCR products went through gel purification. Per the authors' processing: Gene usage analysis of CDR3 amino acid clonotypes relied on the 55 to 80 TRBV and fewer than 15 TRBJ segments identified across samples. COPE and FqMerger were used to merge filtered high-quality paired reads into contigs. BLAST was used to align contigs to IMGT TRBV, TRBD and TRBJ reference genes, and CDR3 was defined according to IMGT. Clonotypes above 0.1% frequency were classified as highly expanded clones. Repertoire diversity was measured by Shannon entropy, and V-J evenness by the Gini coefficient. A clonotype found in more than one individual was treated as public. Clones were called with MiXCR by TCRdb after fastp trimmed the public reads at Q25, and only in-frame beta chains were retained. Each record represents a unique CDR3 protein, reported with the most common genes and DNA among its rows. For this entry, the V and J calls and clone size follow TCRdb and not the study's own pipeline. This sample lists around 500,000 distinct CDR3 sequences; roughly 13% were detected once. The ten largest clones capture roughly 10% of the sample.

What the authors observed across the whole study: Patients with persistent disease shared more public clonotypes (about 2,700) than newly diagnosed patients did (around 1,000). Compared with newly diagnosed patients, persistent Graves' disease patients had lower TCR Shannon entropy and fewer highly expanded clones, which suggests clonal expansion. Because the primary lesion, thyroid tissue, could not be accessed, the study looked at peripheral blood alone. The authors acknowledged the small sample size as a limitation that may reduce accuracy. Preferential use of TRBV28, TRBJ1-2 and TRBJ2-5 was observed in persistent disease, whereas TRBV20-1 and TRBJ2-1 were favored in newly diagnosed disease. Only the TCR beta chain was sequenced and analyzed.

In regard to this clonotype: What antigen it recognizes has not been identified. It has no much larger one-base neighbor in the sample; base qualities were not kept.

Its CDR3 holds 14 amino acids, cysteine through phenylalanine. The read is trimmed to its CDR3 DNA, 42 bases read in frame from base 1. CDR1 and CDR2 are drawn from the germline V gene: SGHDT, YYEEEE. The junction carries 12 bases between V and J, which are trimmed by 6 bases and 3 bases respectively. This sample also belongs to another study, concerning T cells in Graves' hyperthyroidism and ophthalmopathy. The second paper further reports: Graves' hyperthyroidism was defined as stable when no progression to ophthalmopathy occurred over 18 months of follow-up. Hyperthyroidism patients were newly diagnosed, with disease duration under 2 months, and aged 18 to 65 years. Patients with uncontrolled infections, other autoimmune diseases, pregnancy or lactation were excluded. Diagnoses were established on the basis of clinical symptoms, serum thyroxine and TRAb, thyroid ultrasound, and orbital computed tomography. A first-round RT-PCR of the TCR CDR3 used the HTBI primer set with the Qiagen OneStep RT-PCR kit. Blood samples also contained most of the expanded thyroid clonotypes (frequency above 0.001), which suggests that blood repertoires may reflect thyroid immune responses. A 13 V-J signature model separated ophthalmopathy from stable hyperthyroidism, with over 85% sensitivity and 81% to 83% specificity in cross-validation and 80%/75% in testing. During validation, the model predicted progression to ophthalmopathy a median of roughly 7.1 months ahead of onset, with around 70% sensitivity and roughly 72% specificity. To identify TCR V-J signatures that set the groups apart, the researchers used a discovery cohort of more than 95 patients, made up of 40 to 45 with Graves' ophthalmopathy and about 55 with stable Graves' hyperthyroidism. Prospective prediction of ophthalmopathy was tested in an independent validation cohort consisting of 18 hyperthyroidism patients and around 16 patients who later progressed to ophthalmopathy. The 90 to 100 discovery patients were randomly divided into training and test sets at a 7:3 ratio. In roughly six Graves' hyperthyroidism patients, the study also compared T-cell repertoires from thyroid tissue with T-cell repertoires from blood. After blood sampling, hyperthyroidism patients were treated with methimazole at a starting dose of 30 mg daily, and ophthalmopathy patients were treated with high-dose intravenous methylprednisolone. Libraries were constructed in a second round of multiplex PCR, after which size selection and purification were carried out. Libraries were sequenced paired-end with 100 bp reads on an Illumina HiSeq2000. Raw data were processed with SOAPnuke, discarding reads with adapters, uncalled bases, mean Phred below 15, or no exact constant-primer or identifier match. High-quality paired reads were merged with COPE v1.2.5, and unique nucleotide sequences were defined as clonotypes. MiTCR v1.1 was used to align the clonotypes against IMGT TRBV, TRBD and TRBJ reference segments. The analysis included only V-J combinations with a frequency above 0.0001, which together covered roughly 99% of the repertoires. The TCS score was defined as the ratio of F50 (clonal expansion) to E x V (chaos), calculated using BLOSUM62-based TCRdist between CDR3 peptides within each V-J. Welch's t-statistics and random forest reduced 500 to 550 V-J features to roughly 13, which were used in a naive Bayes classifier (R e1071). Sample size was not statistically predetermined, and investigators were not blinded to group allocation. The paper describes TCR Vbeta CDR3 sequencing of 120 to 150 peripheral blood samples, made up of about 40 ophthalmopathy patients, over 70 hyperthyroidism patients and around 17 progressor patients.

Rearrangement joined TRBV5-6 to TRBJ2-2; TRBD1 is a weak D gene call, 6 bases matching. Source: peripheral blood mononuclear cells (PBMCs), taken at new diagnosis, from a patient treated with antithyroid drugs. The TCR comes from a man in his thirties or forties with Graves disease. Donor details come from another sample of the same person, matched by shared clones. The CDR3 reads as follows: CASKDSRDTGELFF. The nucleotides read TGTGCCAGCAAGGACAGCAGAGACACCGGGGAGCTGTTTTTT.